In this sample, the clone carrying this TCR beta chain turned up a few times. The sample originates from a study of blood T cell repertoires in COVID-19. Study details: Specimens from acute and convalescent COVID-19 originated in the United States, Italy and Spain.

Original processing methods: Amplification of reference gene primers was used by the study to estimate nucleated cell counts. Generated by immunoSEQ multiplex PCR, the TCRdb table keeps only in-frame clones and is missing some. The DNA was the basis for D and trimming; V, J and clone size are from that table. This table has about 110,000 clones, 69% appearing once. This receptor was taken from a man aged 80 or over with acute or convalescent COVID-19. The sequenced sample was peripheral blood.

As DNA, the CDR3 is TGTGCCAGCAGCGTAGGGACTAGAACCCTCCAAGAGACCCAGTACTTC. This codes for CASSVGTRTLQETQYF. J is TRBJ2-5 and V is TRBV9; 7 nucleotides align to TRBD2. Trimming cost V 0 bases and J 1 base; bases outside gene matches: 6. This CDR3 spans 16 amino acids. Per germline, CDR1 SGDLS and CDR2 YYNGEE.